Following are 12 T cell receptor beta chains from one sample sequenced in a study of blood T cell repertoires in COVID-19. Clones were read by immunoSEQ multiplex PCR, and TCRdb kept only the in-frame ones, dropping some. There are tens of thousands of clones in the sample; roughly 89% occur only once, and about 2.5% lies in the top ten. Sequencing used peripheral blood. These receptors all come from a man older than 75 with acute or convalescent COVID-19.

This chain uses TRBV29-1 with TRBJ2-2; maybe TRBD2 (5 bases). The CDR3 contains 14 residues. V lost 7 bases, J lost 1 base, and 13 bases lay in between. Germline V gene sequence: CDR1 SQVTM, CDR2 ANQGSEA. DNA of the CDR3: TGCAGCGCTACGGCGGGCAGGAACACCGGGGAGCTGTTTTTT. Translated: CSATAGRNTGELFF.

The V and J genes are TRBV5-1 and TRBJ2-5, with a possible D match to TRBD2 (7 bases). Germline V gene lookup returns CDR1 SGHRS and CDR2 YFSETQ. V lost 3 bases and J 4 bases, leaving 16 bases between the germline ends. This CDR3 comprises 15 residues. This CDR3 reads CASSSLSGGRETQYF. CDR3 nucleotides: TGCGCCAGCAGCTCCCTTTCGGGGGGCCGAGAGACCCAGTACTTC.

The chain recombines TRBV21-1 with TRBJ2-7; TRBD1, the table's D call, was not compared with the DNA. TRBV21-1 is a recognized pseudogene. CDR3 length equals 19 residues. As DNA, the CDR3 is TGTGCCAGCAGCAAAGAGGTAAAGCGGAAAAGGCAGGGGGACTACGAGCAGTACTTC. Translation gives CASSKEVKRKRQGDYEQYF.

V is TRBV4-1 and J is TRBJ1-4; TRBD1 matches 7 bases. Germline CDR1 reads MGHRA; CDR2 reads YSYEKL. With 3 bases clipped from V and 7 bases from J, the junction kept 5 bases outside the gene matches. The CDR3 is 14 amino acids. The CDR3 DNA is TGCGCCAGCAGCCAGACAGGGTTACGTGAAAAACTGTTTTTT. Protein sequence: CASSQTGLREKLFF.

The chain links TRBV6-5 to TRBJ1-1, with 9 bases identical to TRBD1. Germline V gene data show CDR1 as MNHEY and CDR2 as SVGAGI. Trimming removed 6 bases from V and 5 bases from J; junction bases left unmatched: 4. The CDR3 is 13 residues long. The CDR3 DNA follows: TGTGCCAGCAGGTGGGACAGGGTAACTGAAGCTTTCTTT. Its translation is CASRWDRVTEAFF.

This clone occurred a few times. V and J are TRBV14 and TRBJ1-2, with 9 bases lining up with TRBD1. Trimming cost V 2 bases and J 4 bases; bases outside gene matches: 5. CDR3 length equals 15 residues. The germline CDR1 and CDR2 sequences are SGHDN and FVKESK. The chain's CDR3 is CASSQHGTGIYGYTF. The CDR3 region has the DNA TGTGCCAGCAGCCAACATGGGACAGGGATCTATGGCTACACCTTC.

The chain joins TRBV30 to TRBJ1-2; 9 bases map to TRBD1. Trimming removed 3 bases from V and 5 bases from J; junction bases left unmatched: 7. Germline V gives CDR1 GTSNPN, CDR2 SVGIG (reference sequence). This CDR3 contains 14 residues. The CDR3 spells CAWRYTGTGYGYTF. The DNA for the CDR3 is TGTGCCTGGAGGTATACCGGGACAGGGTATGGCTACACCTTC.

The chain recombines TRBV27 with TRBJ1-5; the match to TRBD1 covers 8 bases. Germline V lookup: CDR1 MNHEY, CDR2 SMNVEV (reference sequence). The length of the CDR3 is 15 residues. V was pared by 3 bases and J by 4 bases, with 5 bases of the junction left unmatched. DNA for the CDR3: TGTGCCAGCAGTTTGAAAACAGGGGGTAATCAGCCCCAGCATTTT. As protein: CASSLKTGGNQPQHF.

The chain uses TRBV6-1 and TRBJ2-1, with 16 bases fitting TRBD2. J gave up 2 bases and V 4 bases, and 2 bases lay outside the gene matches. From germline, CDR1 is MNHNS and CDR2 SASEGT. The CDR3 loop spans 17 amino acids. The CDR3 bases are TGTGCCAGCAGTGGCGGGACTAGCGGGGGGGCCTACAATGAGCAGTTCTTC. Protein product: CASSGGTSGGAYNEQFF.

As concerns this clone: One end of the junction varies from germline; a read error may be responsible. The J gene is TRBJ2-2, the V gene TRBV3-1 (or the pseudogene TRBV3-2), with 10 bases aligning to TRBD2. In germline, CDR1 is LGHDT, CDR2 YNNKEL (reference sequence). The CDR3 has 17 residues. The CDR3 loop reads CASSQGLAGANTGELFF. In DNA, the CDR3 is TGTGCCAGCAGCCAAGGGCTAGCGGGAGCCAACACAGGGGAGCTGTTTTTT.

This clone appeared a single time. V usage is TRBV19 and J usage is TRBJ2-3; 10 nucleotides align to TRBD1. Germline-derived CDR1 and CDR2 are LNHDA and SQIVND (reference sequence). V gave up 4 bases and J gave up 4 bases; unmatched junction bases: 11. This CDR3 is built from 17 residues. The CDR3 sequence is CASSTRDRGNRADTQYF. The DNA for the CDR3 is TGTGCCAGTAGTACCCGGGACAGGGGAAATAGGGCAGATACGCAGTATTTT.

This rearrangement joins TRBV5-1 to TRBJ2-1; no clear D gene. From germline, CDR1 is SGHRS and CDR2 YFSETQ. The V end was cut by 0 bases, the J end by 4 bases, with 8 bases between. This CDR3 comprises 14 residues. DNA of the CDR3: TGCGCCAGCAGCTTGGTACCAGATTACAATGAGCAGTTCTTC. It encodes CASSLVPDYNEQFF.